These 4 T cell receptor beta chains came from one sample sequenced in a study of T cell repertoires in cytomegalovirus infection. Their specific antigens are unknown. TCRdb called the reads again in MiXCR, with one record for every CDR3 protein. This sample has roughly 990,000 distinct CDR3 sequences, with roughly 30% found just once. The specimen comprised cultured CD8+ T cells from PBMCs, sampled from culture after CMV antigen stimulation. These receptors were collected from a human donor in good health (CMV status not recorded). Some clones in this sample may be carry-over from other donors' samples.

This clonotype occurred many times. The chain employs TRBV7-6 and TRBJ1-1; maybe TRBD1 (5 bases). The CDR3 is 16 amino acids. Germline loops: CDR1 SGHVS, CDR2 FNYEAQ. Trimming removed 5 bases at V and 0 bases at J, with 16 bases between. CDR3: CASSLREGSVNTEAFF. The DNA of the CDR3 is TGTGCCAGCAGCCTCAGGGAGGGAAGCGTGAACACTGAAGCTTTCTTT.

The DNA for the CDR3 is TGTGCCAGTAGTAAGTCAGACTCTGGAAACACCATATATTTT. Translating it yields CASSKSDSGNTIYF. This sequence joins TRBV19 and TRBJ1-3; D ambiguous. This CDR3 has 14 residues. CDR1 is LNHDA, CDR2 SQIVND, per germline (reference sequence). V was pared by 4 bases and J by 0 bases, with 7 bases between.

The chain combines TRBV20-1 with TRBJ2-3, with D maybe TRBD2 (6 bases). Deletions cut 1 base from V and 1 base from J, with 12 bases between. The CDR3 extends over 15 amino acids. Germline loops: CDR1 DFQATT, CDR2 SNEGSKA (reference sequence). The DNA for the CDR3 is TGCAGTGCTAGAGGGAGGGCGGGGCGCACAGATACGCAGTATTTT. Encoded protein: CSARGRAGRTDTQYF.

This clonotype was seen a handful of times. This chain joins TRBV2 and TRBJ2-2, with 7 bases matching TRBD1. The germline CDR1 and CDR2 sequences are SNHLY and FYNNEI. This CDR3 has 15 amino acids. V gave up 8 bases and J gave up 2 bases; unmatched junction bases: 8. The DNA of the CDR3 is TGTGCCAGCTCCACAGGGGCCTTCAACACCGGGGAGCTGTTTTTT. Protein: CASSTGAFNTGELFF.